The 5 T cell receptor beta chains presented below share a single source sample, sequenced in a study of beta chain features in type 1 diabetes. The study reverse transcribed the entire isolated RNA, so it sequenced expressed TCRB transcripts. This table comes from immunoSEQ multiplex PCR, and its TCRdb copy is limited to in-frame clones, with some not included. The table records hundreds of thousands of clones, 11% to 15% of them present only once. Material for sequencing was central memory CD4+ T cells from blood. The receptors come from a man between 25 and 39 years old in good health.

The CDR3 bases are TGTGCCAGCAGCTTACAGGGTACCCAGTACTTC. Amino acids: CASSLQGTQYF. The chain employs TRBV9 and TRBJ2-5; D perhaps matches TRBD1 (6 bases). Trimming cost V 4 bases and J 8 bases, with 9 bases left between them. CDR1 SGDLS and CDR2 YYNGEE come from the germline V gene. CDR3 length equals 11 residues.

This rearrangement joins TRBV4-1 to TRBJ2-3, with 9 positions matching TRBD2. Germline lookup yields CDR1 MGHRA and CDR2 YSYEKL. This CDR3 spans 18 amino acids. V lost 0 bases and J lost 6; bases outside the gene matches: 13. The CDR3 protein is CASSQEGSGGSRWDTQYF. The DNA of the CDR3 is TGCGCCAGCAGCCAAGAAGGCAGCGGGGGGTCACGGTGGGATACGCAGTATTTT.

This chain links TRBV18 with TRBJ2-7; D gene uncertain. Per germline, CDR1 KGHSH and CDR2 LQKENI. V lost 0 bases to trimming and J lost 2 bases, with 8 bases between them. There are 14 residues in the CDR3. The CDR3 DNA reads TGTGCCAGCTCACCACCGTTACAAACCTACGAGCAGTACTTC. It is translated as CASSPPLQTYEQYF.

A few counts support this clone. DNA of the CDR3: TGTGCCAGCACGGGACAGACGACTAGCACAGATACGCAGTATTTT. Residues: CASTGQTTSTDTQYF. The J gene is TRBJ2-3, the V gene TRBV7-2; 7 positions agree with TRBD1. With 7 bases clipped from V and 0 bases from J, the junction kept 7 bases outside the gene matches. The length of the CDR3 is 15 residues. The germline CDR1 and CDR2 sequences are SGHTA and FQGNSA.

The chain couples TRBV13 to TRBJ2-1; 7 bases agree with TRBD2. The CDR3 covers 16 residues. In germline, CDR1 is PRHDT, CDR2 FYEKMQ (reference sequence). V lost 5 bases and J lost 5; bases outside the gene matches: 12. CDR3 DNA sequence: TGTGCCAGCAGCCCCCTTGGCGGGAGTCGTGACAATGAGCAGTTCTTC. This gives the protein CASSPLGGSRDNEQFF.